These 22 T cell receptor beta chains were all obtained from the same sample, sequenced in a study of blood T cell repertoires in COVID-19. The assay was immunoSEQ multiplex PCR, and TCRdb's table has in-frame clones only and misses some. Of roughly 70,000 clones in the sample, more than 80% are singletons; the top ten hold 6% to 7.5%. The sample was peripheral blood. All receptors come from a human donor in a cohort sampled during active COVID-19.

The chain has TRBV2 and TRBJ2-3; no clear D. With 2 bases removed from V and 2 bases from J, the gap between germline ends came to 8 bases. CDR1 is SNHLY, CDR2 FYNNEI, per germline. There are 14 residues in the CDR3. The CDR3, as DNA: TGTGCCAGCAGTGAAACCCTCTACACAGATACGCAGTATTTT. It codes for CASSETLYTDTQYF.

This chain uses TRBV7-9 with TRBJ2-1, with D perhaps matching TRBD2 (7 bases). V gave up 9 bases and J gave up 5 bases, with 14 bases separating them. In germline, CDR1 is SEHNR, CDR2 FQNEAQ (reference sequence). The CDR3 spans 13 residues. CDR3 protein: CASRGAPNNEQFF. DNA of the CDR3: TGTGCCAGTCGGGGGGCGCCTAACAATGAGCAGTTCTTC.

The chain has TRBV20-1 and TRBJ1-2; 7 positions match TRBD1. The germline CDR1 and CDR2 sequences are DFQATT and SNEGSKA (reference sequence). This CDR3 has 11 residues. DNA of the CDR3: TGCAACGCCCACAGGGGATATGGCTACACCTTC. Residues: CNAHRGYGYTF.

The chain carries TRBV5-4 and TRBJ2-1, with 15 bases matching TRBD2. The CDR3 length is 18 residues. V trimming: 5 bases; J trimming: 7 bases; junction bases outside the gene matches: 13. The germline CDR1 and CDR2 sequences are SGHNT and YYREEE (reference sequence). The CDR3 DNA reads TGTGCCAGCAGTCCTCCGCCCATTGGACTAGCGGGGGGGAATGAGCAGTTCTTC. Translated, it gives CASSPPPIGLAGGNEQFF.

Note on this clone: One end of the junction is discordant with germline, which a read error may explain. The J gene is TRBJ2-3, the V gene TRBV7-7, with 15 bases identical to TRBD2. Germline CDR1 is SSHAT and CDR2 is FNYEAQ (reference sequence). The length of the CDR3 is 16 residues. The CDR3 loop reads CASSRGLAGGTDTQYF. Here the CDR3 DNA reads TGTGCTAGCAGCAGGGGACTAGCGGGGGGAACAGATACGCAGTATTTT.

The rearrangement links TRBV10-1 to TRBJ1-3, with TRBD1 as a possible D gene (6 bases). Per the germline V gene, CDR1 is WNHNN and CDR2 is SYGVQD (reference sequence). Trimming took off 7 bases at V and 7 bases at J, with 14 bases between the two ends. The CDR3 is 13 amino acids. CDR3 DNA sequence: TGCGCCAGCATCGGGACATCGCCCAACACCATATATTTT. The encoded protein is CASIGTSPNTIYF.

In its sample, this clone was seen once. The V and J genes are TRBV30 and TRBJ2-1; 7 nucleotides line up with TRBD1. This CDR3 is 16 amino acids long. Germline values: CDR1 GTSNPN, CDR2 SVGIG (reference sequence). The ends lost 3 bases at V and 0 bases at J; junction bases unmatched: 8. For the CDR3, the DNA is TGTGCCTGGAGCAGGACAGGATCCGGCTCCTACAATGAGCAGTTCTTC. It codes for CAWSRTGSGSYNEQFF. Combining the CDR3 with reference TRBV30 and TRBJ2-1 gives the whole variable domain SQTIHQWPATLVQPVGSPLSLECTVEGTSNPNLYWYRQAAGRGLQLLFYSVGIGQISSEVPQNLSASRPQDRQFILSSKKLLLSDSGFYLCAWSRTGSGSYNEQFFGPGTRLTVL.

The chain has TRBV2 and TRBJ2-7; D call uncertain. In germline, CDR1 is SNHLY, CDR2 FYNNEI. The CDR3 extends over 11 amino acids. The germline V and J ends were trimmed by 6 bases and 4 bases, with 7 bases remaining between them. The CDR3 region is CASSPRYEQYF. Written as DNA, the CDR3 is TGTGCCAGCAGCCCCCGTTACGAGCAGTACTTC.

This clone appeared a single time. The J gene is TRBJ2-5, the V gene TRBV3-1 (or the pseudogene TRBV3-2); D gene ambiguous. This CDR3 contains 11 residues. The germline gives CDR1 LGHDT, CDR2 YNNKEL (reference sequence). Trimming pared 2 bases from V and 4 bases from J, leaving 2 bases between. In DNA form, the CDR3 reads TGTGCCAGCAGCCAACTAGAGACCCAGTACTTC. Its translation: CASSQLETQYF.

This chain joins TRBV5-6 and TRBJ2-7, with 8 bases aligning to TRBD2. Germline V gene lookup returns CDR1 SGHDT and CDR2 YYEEEE. With 4 bases clipped from V and 7 bases from J, the junction kept 19 bases outside the gene matches. This CDR3 has 17 amino acids. CDR3 nucleotides: TGTGCCAGCAGCCCCCGGGCCAGCGGGGGCCTGGTGGGGGAGCAGTACTTC. Its translation is CASSPRASGGLVGEQYF. Full variable domain (outside the CDR3, taken from reference TRBV5-6 and TRBJ2-7): DAGVTQSPTHLIKTRGQQVTLRCSPKSGHDTVSWYQQALGQGPQFIFQYYEEEERQRGNFPDRFSGHQFPNYSSELNVNALLLGDSALYLCASSPRASGGLVGEQYFGPGTRLTVT.

The CDR3 loop reads CASSTGGAVAGELFF. In DNA, the CDR3 is TGTGCCAGCAGTACCGGGGGGGCGGTAGCCGGGGAGCTGTTTTTT. V usage is TRBV3-1 (or the pseudogene TRBV3-2) and J usage is TRBJ2-2, with 8 bases lining up with TRBD2. The CDR3 is 15 residues long. The V gene end was trimmed by 6 bases and the J gene end by 6 bases; junction bases not matched to a gene: 9. Per germline, CDR1 LGHDT and CDR2 YNNKEL (reference sequence).

This chain joins TRBV14 and TRBJ2-2, with 11 nucleotides matching TRBD2. After removal of 0 bases from V and 4 bases from J, the junction contained 16 bases not matched to a gene. Germline V CDR1 and CDR2: SGHDN, FVKESK. CDR3 length: 21 amino acids. The CDR3 loop is CASSQEEGYSGGATGTGELFF. The CDR3 DNA reads TGTGCCAGCAGCCAAGAAGAGGGGTATAGCGGGGGGGCCACGGGCACCGGGGAGCTGTTTTTT.

The chain uses TRBV5-1 and TRBJ2-7; 9 bases agree with TRBD1. In germline, CDR1 is SGHRS, CDR2 YFSETQ. Germline trimming cut 4 bases from V and 3 bases from J; bases unmatched to any gene: 5. This CDR3 comprises 14 residues. Here the CDR3 DNA reads TGCGCCAGCAGCCCCGGGGGACAGGGCTACGAGCAGTACTTC. Protein sequence: CASSPGGQGYEQYF.

This clone was found once. The gene calls are TRBV12-2 and TRBJ1-1; the D segment call TRBD1 is taken from the table without a DNA check. TRBV12-2 is a recognized pseudogene. There are 19 residues in the CDR3. The CDR3 coding sequence is TGTGCAAGTCGCTTAGCAGCCCGGGACAGGTTTAACCGGACCACTGAAGCTTTCTTT. This sequence encodes CASRLAARDRFNRTTEAFF.

The gene calls are TRBV18 and TRBJ1-5, with 7 nucleotides matching TRBD1. The CDR3 covers 13 residues. Germline V gene data show CDR1 as KGHSH and CDR2 as LQKENI. The junction had 11 bases not matched to a gene; V was cut back by 6 bases and J by 12 bases. CDR3 sequence reads: CASSEALGGIQHF. The DNA of the CDR3 is TGTGCCAGCTCCGAAGCACTAGGGGGCATCCAGCATTTT.

The chain combines TRBV15 with TRBJ2-7; D uncertain. The CDR3 is 11 amino acids. Germline CDR1 reads LNHNV; CDR2 reads YYDKDF (reference sequence). Trimming pared 5 bases from V and 7 bases from J, leaving 9 bases between. The CDR3 loop reads CATSHQWEQYF. The CDR3 DNA follows: TGTGCCACCAGCCACCAGTGGGAGCAGTACTTC.

This clone has only one observation. The J gene is TRBJ1-1, the V gene TRBV19; perhaps TRBD1 as D (6 bases). The CDR3 runs 15 residues. CDR1 is LNHDA, CDR2 SQIVND, per germline (reference sequence). Trimming removed 5 bases at V and 0 bases at J, with 13 bases between. This chain's CDR3 is CASSSETGLNTEAFF. In DNA, the CDR3 is TGTGCCAGTAGTTCAGAGACAGGCCTGAACACTGAAGCTTTCTTT.

V is TRBV6-5 and J is TRBJ1-2, with unresolved D. The CDR3 length is 14 residues. V was shortened by 0 bases and J by 4 bases, with 9 bases between the two germline ends. CDR1 MNHEY and CDR2 SVGAGI come from the germline V gene. Here the CDR3 DNA reads TGTGCCAGCAGTTACTCTGGCAGGTCCTATGGCTACACCTTC. Translation gives CASSYSGRSYGYTF.

This chain links TRBV5-1 with TRBJ2-5; no clear D gene. V shed 0 bases and J shed 2 bases, with 8 bases lying between them. The V gene's germline CDR1 is SGHRS and CDR2 YFSETQ. The CDR3 contains 14 residues. In DNA, the CDR3 is TGCGCCAGCAGCTTGGATATCGGTCAAGAGACCCAGTACTTC. Translating it yields CASSLDIGQETQYF. Supplemented by reference TRBV5-1 and TRBJ2-5, the full variable domain reads KAGVTQTPRYLIKTRGQQVTLSCSPISGHRSVSWYQQTPGQGLQFLFEYFSETQRNKGNFPGRFSGRQFSNSRSEMNVSTLELGDSALYLCASSLDIGQETQYFGPGTRLLVL.

V usage is TRBV3-1 (or the pseudogene TRBV3-2) and J usage is TRBJ1-3, with 10 bases matching TRBD1. The V segment lost 2 bases and the J segment 0 bases; nucleotides outside the gene matches: 4. Germline CDR1 reads LGHDT; CDR2 reads YNNKEL (reference sequence). CDR3 length equals 17 residues. DNA for the CDR3: TGTGCCAGCAGCCAATACGGGACAGGGGCCTCTGGAAACACCATATATTTT. Protein: CASSQYGTGASGNTIYF.

This rearrangement joins TRBV6-4 to TRBJ2-5; 13 positions agree with TRBD2. There are 16 residues in the CDR3. Germline loops: CDR1 MRHNA, CDR2 SNTAGT. V dropped 5 bases and J dropped 3; count of bases not matched to a gene: 6. In DNA form, the CDR3 reads TGTGCCAGCAGTCCCACCGGGACTAGCGGGGAAGAGACCCAGTACTTC. Amino acid sequence: CASSPTGTSGEETQYF.

The chain recombines TRBV5-8 with TRBJ2-6, with D unclear. Trimming removed 7 bases from V and 1 base from J, with 9 bases in between. This CDR3 is 14 amino acids long. In germline, CDR1 is SGHTS, CDR2 YDEGEE. The chain's CDR3 is CASRSTSGANVLTF. The CDR3 coding sequence is TGTGCCAGCCGTTCGACTTCTGGGGCCAACGTCCTGACTTTC.